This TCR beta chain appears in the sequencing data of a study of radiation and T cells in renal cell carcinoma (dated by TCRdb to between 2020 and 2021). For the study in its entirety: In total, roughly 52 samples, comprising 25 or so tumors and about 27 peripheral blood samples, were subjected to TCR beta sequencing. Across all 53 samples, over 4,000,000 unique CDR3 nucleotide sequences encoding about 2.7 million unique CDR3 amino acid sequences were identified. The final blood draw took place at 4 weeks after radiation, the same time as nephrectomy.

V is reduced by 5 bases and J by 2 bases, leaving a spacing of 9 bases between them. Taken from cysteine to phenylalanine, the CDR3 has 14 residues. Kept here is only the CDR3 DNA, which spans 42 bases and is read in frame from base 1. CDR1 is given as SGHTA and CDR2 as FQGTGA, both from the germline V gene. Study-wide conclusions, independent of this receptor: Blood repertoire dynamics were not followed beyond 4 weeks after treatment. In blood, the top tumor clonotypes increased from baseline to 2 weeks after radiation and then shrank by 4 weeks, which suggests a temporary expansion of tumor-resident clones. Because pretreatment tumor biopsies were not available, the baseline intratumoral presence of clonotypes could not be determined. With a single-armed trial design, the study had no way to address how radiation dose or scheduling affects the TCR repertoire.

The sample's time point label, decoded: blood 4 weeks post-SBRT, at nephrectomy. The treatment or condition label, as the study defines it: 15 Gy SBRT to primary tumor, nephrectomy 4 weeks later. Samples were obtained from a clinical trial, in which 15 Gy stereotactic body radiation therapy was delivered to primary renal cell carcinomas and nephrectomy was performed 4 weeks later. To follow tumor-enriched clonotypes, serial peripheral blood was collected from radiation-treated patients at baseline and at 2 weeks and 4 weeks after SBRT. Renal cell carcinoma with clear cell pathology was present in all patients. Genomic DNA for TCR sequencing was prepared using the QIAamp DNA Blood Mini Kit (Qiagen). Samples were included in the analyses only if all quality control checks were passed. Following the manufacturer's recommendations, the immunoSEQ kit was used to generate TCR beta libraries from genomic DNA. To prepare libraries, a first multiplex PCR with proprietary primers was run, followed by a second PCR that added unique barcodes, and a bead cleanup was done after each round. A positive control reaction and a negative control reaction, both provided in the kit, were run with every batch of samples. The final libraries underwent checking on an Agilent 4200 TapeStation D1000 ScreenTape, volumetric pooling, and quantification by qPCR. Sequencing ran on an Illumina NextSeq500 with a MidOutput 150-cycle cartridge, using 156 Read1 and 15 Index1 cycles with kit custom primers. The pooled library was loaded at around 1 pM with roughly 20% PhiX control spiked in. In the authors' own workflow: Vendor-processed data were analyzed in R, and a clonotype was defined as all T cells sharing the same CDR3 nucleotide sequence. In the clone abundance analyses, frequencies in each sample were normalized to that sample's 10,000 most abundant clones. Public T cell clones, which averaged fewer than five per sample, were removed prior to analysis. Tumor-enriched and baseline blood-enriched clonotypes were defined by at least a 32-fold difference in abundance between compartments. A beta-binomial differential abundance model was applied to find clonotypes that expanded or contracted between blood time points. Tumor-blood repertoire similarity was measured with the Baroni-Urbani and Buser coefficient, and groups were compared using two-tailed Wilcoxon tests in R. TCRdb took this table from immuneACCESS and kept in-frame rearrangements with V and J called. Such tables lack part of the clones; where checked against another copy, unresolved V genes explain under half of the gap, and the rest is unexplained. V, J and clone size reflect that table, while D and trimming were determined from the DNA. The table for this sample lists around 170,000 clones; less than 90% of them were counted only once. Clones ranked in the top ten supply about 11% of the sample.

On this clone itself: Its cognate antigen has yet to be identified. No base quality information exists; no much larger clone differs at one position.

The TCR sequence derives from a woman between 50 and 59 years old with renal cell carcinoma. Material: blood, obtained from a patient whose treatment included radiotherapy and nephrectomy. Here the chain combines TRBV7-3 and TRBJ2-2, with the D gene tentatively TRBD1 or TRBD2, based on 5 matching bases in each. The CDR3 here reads CASSLGANTGELFF. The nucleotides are TGTGCCAGCAGCCTCGGGGCCAACACCGGGGAGCTGTTTTTT.